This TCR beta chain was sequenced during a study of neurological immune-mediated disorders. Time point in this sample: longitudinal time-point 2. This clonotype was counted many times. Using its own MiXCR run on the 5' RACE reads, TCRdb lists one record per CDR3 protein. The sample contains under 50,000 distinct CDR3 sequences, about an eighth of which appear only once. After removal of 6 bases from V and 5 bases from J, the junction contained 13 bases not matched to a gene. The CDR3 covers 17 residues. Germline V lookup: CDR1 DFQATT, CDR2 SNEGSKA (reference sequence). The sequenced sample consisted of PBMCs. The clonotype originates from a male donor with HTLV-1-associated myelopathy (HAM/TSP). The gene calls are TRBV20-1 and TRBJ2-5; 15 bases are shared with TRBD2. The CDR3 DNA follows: TGCAGTGCCCCCCCGCCCAGGACTAGCGGGAGGGGTGAGACCCAGTACTTC. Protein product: CSAPPPRTSGRGETQYF.